The T cell receptor beta chain described here comes from a study of T cell responses to AZD1222 COVID-19 vaccine. Losses at the gene ends were 2 bases for V and 7 bases for J; bases not matched to a gene: 7. This CDR3 has 14 residues. Germline CDR1 and CDR2: LGHDT and YNNKEL (reference sequence). The protocol was immunoSEQ multiplex PCR, while the TCRdb copy is restricted to in-frame clones and leaves out a portion. Among about 130,000 clones, about 85% were seen once, and the ten largest hold about 4.7%. This receptor was obtained from an adult in good health. The starting material was peripheral blood, obtained on day 0 of AZD1222 vaccination. The chain carries TRBV3-1 (or the pseudogene TRBV3-2) and TRBJ1-2; 7 positions match TRBD1. The CDR3 sequence: CASSQPGQRLGYTF. Here the CDR3 DNA reads TGTGCCAGCAGCCAACCGGGACAGAGACTTGGCTACACCTTC.